This entry features one T cell receptor beta chain sequence. Antigen unknown. The data stem from a study of CD8+ T cells in alopecia areata. Study-wide points: Although TCR sharing was seen in mice, sharing across patients was less clear, possibly for HLA-related reasons. Lesional scalp exceeded normal scalp in clonality, especially in alopecia totalis/universalis.

V dropped 7 bases and J dropped 3 bases, with 21 bases sitting between them. CDR1 MNHEY and CDR2 SMNVEV come from the germline V gene (reference sequence). The CDR3 extends over 16 amino acids. As the sequencing template, cDNA was produced by extracting RNA and reverse transcribing it. Assay: immunoSEQ multiplex PCR; the TCRdb copy retains only in-frame clones and omits some. The sample carries around 15,000 clones, roughly three fifths recorded once. As part of sample collection, lesional scalp punch biopsies and peripheral blood were taken from alopecia areata patients. Sequenced material: skin. The V call is TRBV27, the J call TRBJ2-5; tentatively, D is TRBD1 or TRBD2 (5 bases each). The clonotype originates from a human donor with alopecia areata. The chain's CDR3 is CASKSWTYLGEETQYF. Here the CDR3 DNA reads TGTGCCAGCAAGAGTTGGACTTATTTGGGGGAAGAGACCCAGTACTTC.